This T cell receptor beta chain was recovered during a study of human T cells and chemical hapten exposure. Across the whole study: Sensitization employed 2% DPC on approximately 2 cm by approximately 2 cm of upper inner arm skin. For the roughly 25-week duration of the study, patients were given weekly doses of diphenylcyclopropenone on the scalp.

This clonotype was seen ten or more times. The CDR3 extends over 13 amino acids. V shed 6 bases and J 5 bases; nucleotides not matched to a gene: 3. The germline V gene has CDR1 SNHLY and CDR2 FYNNEI. Stated time point: patch test 2, 6 weeks after DPC sensitization. The treatment was: therapeutic diphenylcyclopropenone sensitization with weekly scalp DPC. Patients had alopecia, were aged 18 to 70, and were not pregnant. Using its own MiXCR run on the RACE reads, TCRdb lists one record per CDR3 protein. The top ten hold roughly 3.1% of the sample, which has under 100,000 distinct CDR3 sequences, roughly 10% seen once.

The origin of this receptor is a woman between 40 and 55 years old with alopecia areata. Some clones in this sample may be carry-over from other donors' samples. This specimen consisted of whole blood, obtained in connection with sensitization to the hapten diphenylcyclopropenone (DPC). The V call is TRBV2, the J call TRBJ2-7, with 11 bases matching TRBD1. CDR3 region: CASRDRGLDEQYF. In DNA form, the CDR3 reads TGTGCCAGCAGGGACAGGGGGCTGGACGAGCAGTACTTC.